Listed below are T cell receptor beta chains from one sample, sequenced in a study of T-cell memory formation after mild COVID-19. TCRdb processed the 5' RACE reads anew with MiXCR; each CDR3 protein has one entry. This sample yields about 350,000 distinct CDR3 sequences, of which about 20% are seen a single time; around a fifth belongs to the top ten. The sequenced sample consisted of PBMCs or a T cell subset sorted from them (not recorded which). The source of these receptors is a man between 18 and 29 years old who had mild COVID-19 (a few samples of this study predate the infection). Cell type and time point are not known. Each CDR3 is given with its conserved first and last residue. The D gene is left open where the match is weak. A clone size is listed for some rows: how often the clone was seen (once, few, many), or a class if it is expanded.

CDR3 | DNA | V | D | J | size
CSAPGTSLHEQYF | TGCAGTGCCCCCGGGACTAGTCTCCACGAGCAGTACTTC | TRBV20-1 | TRBD2 | TRBJ2-7 | NA
CASSVEGRASYGYTF | TGTGCCAGCAGCGTAGAGGGACGGGCTTCGTATGGCTACACCTTC | TRBV9 | NA | TRBJ1-2 | NA
CSARDAGGLETQYF | TGCAGTGCTAGAGATGCGGGGGGGTTAGAGACCCAGTACTTC | TRBV20-1 | TRBD2 | TRBJ2-5 | NA
CASSLAWTGTSSPLHF | TGCGCCAGCAGCTTGGCTTGGACAGGAACGAGTTCACCCCTCCACTTT | TRBV5-1 | TRBD1 | TRBJ1-6 | few
CASSFRVGQPQHF | TGCGCCAGCAGCTTTAGGGTAGGGCAGCCCCAGCATTTT | TRBV4-1 | NA | TRBJ1-5 | few
CASSPRGRNYGYTF | TGTGCCAGCAGCCCAAGAGGCCGGAACTATGGCTACACCTTC | TRBV9 | NA | TRBJ1-2 | NA
CASSRSVGVEVQYF | TGCGCCAGCAGCCGTTCGGTGGGAGTAGAGGTACAGTACTTC | TRBV4-1 | NA | TRBJ2-7 | NA
CAVTGAELSSPGELFF | TGTGCCGTCACCGGGGCCGAACTTTCCTCCCCCGGGGAGCTGTTTTTT | TRBV5-4 | NA | TRBJ2-2 | many
CASSAGADSGTEKLFF | TGTGCCAGCAGTGCTGGAGCGGACAGTGGGACTGAAAAACTGTTTTTT | TRBV6-5 | NA | TRBJ1-4 | NA
CASRPPLGRIDTEAFF | TGTGCCAGCCGACCCCCGTTGGGGAGGATAGACACTGAAGCTTTCTTT | TRBV7-9 | NA | TRBJ1-1 | NA